This is a list of T cell receptor beta chains from one sample in a study of OX40 agonist ivuxolimab in advanced cancers. Produced via immunoSEQ multiplex PCR; TCRdb's table is partial and in-frame only. Of under 70,000 clones in the sample, roughly nine tenths were seen once. Sequenced material: CD4+ or CD8+ T cells sorted from blood, taken in a trial of the OX40 agonist ivuxolimab. These receptors all come from an adult with an advanced solid tumor such as melanoma, head and neck, liver or kidney cancer. CDR3s include the opening cysteine and the closing phenylalanine or tryptophan. D genes are given only for firm matches. The size of a clone is reported for some rows only, either as once, few or many, or as a class for expanded clones.

TRBV11-2,once,.,TRBJ2-3,CASSQTALGTDTQYF,TGTGCCAGCAGCCAAACTGCACTAGGCACAGATACGCAGTATTTT
TRBV14,.,TRBD2,TRBJ2-1,CASSQDTSVHSDEQFF,TGTGCCAGCAGCCAAGATACTAGCGTCCATTCCGATGAGCAGTTCTTC
TRBV11-2,.,.,TRBJ2-3,CASSSPGSNTQYF,TGTGCCAGCAGCTCCCCAGGGTCAAATACGCAGTATTTT
TRBV5-6,.,TRBD1,TRBJ2-7,CASSFWTGAEQYF,TGTGCCAGCAGCTTTTGGACAGGGGCCGAGCAGTACTTC
TRBV6-5,.,.,TRBJ1-1,CASSLVGRGNTEAFF,TGTGCCAGCAGTTTGGTTGGACGGGGGAACACTGAAGCTTTCTTT
TRBV28,.,.,TRBJ2-7,CASARGMEQYF,TGTGCCAGCGCCCGGGGGATGGAGCAGTACTTC
TRBV6-5,.,TRBD1,TRBJ1-3,CASSYEQGSGNTIYF,TGTGCCAGCAGTTACGAACAGGGGTCTGGAAACACCATATATTTT
TRBV6-1,.,TRBD1,TRBJ1-5,CASFGGQSNQPQHF,TGTGCCAGCTTCGGGGGACAGAGCAATCAGCCCCAGCATTTT
TRBV9,.,.,TRBJ2-2,CASSSGSYTGELFF,TGTGCCAGCAGCTCAGGGAGCTACACCGGGGAGCTGTTTTTT
TRBV5-1,.,.,TRBJ1-1,CASSSQTENTEAFF,TGCGCCAGCAGCTCCCAAACAGAGAACACTGAAGCTTTCTTT
TRBV6-5,.,.,TRBJ1-1,CASSSATTLEAFF,TGTGCCAGCAGTTCGGCGACAACTCTTGAAGCTTTCTTT
TRBV30,.,TRBD1,TRBJ1-6,CAWKGQGDSPLHF,TGTGCCTGGAAGGGACAGGGTGATTCACCCCTCCACTTT
TRBV20-1,few,.,TRBJ2-1,CSEKARNEQFF,TGCAGTGAAAAAGCCCGCAATGAGCAGTTCTTC
TRBV6-1,.,.,TRBJ2-1,CASSVKGYNEQFF,TGTGCCAGCAGTGTGAAGGGTTACAATGAGCAGTTCTTC
TRBV29-1,.,.,TRBJ1-1,CSVVVAAEAFF,TGCAGCGTTGTGGTGGCAGCTGAAGCTTTCTTT
TRBV2,.,.,TRBJ2-3,CASKAQSSGTDTQYF,TGTGCCAGTAAAGCCCAAAGTTCGGGCACAGATACGCAGTATTTT
TRBV19,.,TRBD1,TRBJ1-1,CASDPGQENTEAFF,TGTGCCAGTGACCCGGGACAGGAAAACACTGAAGCTTTCTTT
TRBV5-1,.,TRBD1,TRBJ2-3,CASSRQGGTDTQYF,TGCGCCAGCAGTCGACAGGGGGGCACAGATACGCAGTATTTT
TRBV14,.,.,TRBJ1-6,CASSQDGGSPLHF,TGTGCCAGCAGCCAAGACGGCGGCTCACCCCTCCACTTT
TRBV5-6,.,.,TRBJ2-6,CASSLPGTGANVLTF,TGTGCCAGCAGCTTGCCGGGAACCGGGGCCAACGTCCTGACTTTC
TRBV7-9,.,.,TRBJ1-3,CASSYLQGNTIYF,TGTGCCAGCAGCTATCTACAGGGAAACACCATATATTTT
TRBV5-6,.,TRBD1,TRBJ2-7,CASSHRTGVIYEQYF,TGTGCCAGCAGCCACCGGACAGGGGTAATATACGAGCAGTACTTC
TRBV29-1,.,TRBD1,TRBJ2-5,CSVEPGDSQETQYF,TGCAGCGTTGAGCCCGGGGACAGCCAAGAGACCCAGTACTTC
TRBV10-3,.,TRBD1,TRBJ2-7,CAISDSGGPSSYEQYF,TGTGCCATCAGTGACTCAGGGGGTCCCAGCTCCTACGAGCAGTACTTC
TRBV6-6,.,.,TRBJ2-5,CASSYLGGETQYF,TGTGCCAGCAGTTACTTGGGGGGAGAGACCCAGTACTTC
TRBV6-1,.,.,TRBJ1-3,CASSVDKDPSGNTIYF,TGTGCCAGCAGTGTCGACAAGGACCCCTCTGGAAACACCATATATTTT
TRBV19,.,TRBD2,TRBJ2-3,CASIMTSGTDTQYF,TGTGCCAGTATCATGACTAGCGGCACAGATACGCAGTATTTT
TRBV7-6,.,.,TRBJ1-1,CASSPRGNRAFF,TGTGCCAGCAGCCCAAGGGGGAATAGAGCTTTCTTT
TRBV5-4,.,.,TRBJ2-3,CASSVTGRTSTDTQYF,TGTGCCAGCAGTGTTACAGGGCGTACTAGCACAGATACGCAGTATTTT
TRBV9,once,.,TRBJ2-3,CASSPDTQYF,TGTGCCAGCAGTCCAGATACGCAGTATTTT
TRBV2,.,TRBD2,TRBJ2-1,CASSPSGGQYNEQFF,TGTGCCAGCAGTCCGAGCGGGGGCCAATACAATGAGCAGTTCTTC
TRBV27,.,.,TRBJ1-2,CASSDRLNGYTF,TGTGCCAGCAGTGACCGTCTGAACGGCTACACCTTC
TRBV15,.,.,TRBJ1-6,CATSRDPGALSPLHF,TGTGCCACCAGCAGAGATCCCGGGGCACTTTCACCCCTCCACTTT
TRBV20-1,.,TRBD1,TRBJ1-2,CSAGTGSGYTF,TGCAGTGCTGGGACAGGGAGTGGCTACACCTTC
TRBV6-6,.,.,TRBJ2-7,CASSSSATYEQYF,TGTGCCAGCAGTTCCTCGGCCACCTACGAGCAGTACTTC
TRBV21-1,.,.,TRBJ2-3,CASSKGGLAGDTQYF,TGTGCCAGCAGCAAAGGGGGACTAGCAGGTGATACGCAGTATTTT
TRBV6-1,.,TRBD2,TRBJ2-3,CASSGGGGSDTQYF,TGTGCCAGCAGTGGCGGGGGGGGATCAGATACGCAGTATTTT
TRBV6-6,.,TRBD2,TRBJ2-1,CASSPGGVYNEQFF,TGTGCCAGCAGTCCGGGGGGGGTCTACAATGAGCAGTTCTTC
TRBV5-6,.,.,TRBJ2-7,CASSLGVSYEQYF,TGTGCCAGCAGCTTGGGGGTCTCTTACGAGCAGTACTTC
TRBV5-1,once,.,TRBJ2-7,CASSPLTHGAYEQYF,TGCGCCAGCAGCCCCTTGACACACGGCGCCTACGAGCAGTACTTC
TRBV1,.,.,TRBJ2-7,CTSSHNVGGTSAYEQYF,TGCACCAGCAGCCATAACGTGGGCGGGACTAGCGCCTACGAGCAGTACTTC
TRBV7-9,.,.,TRBJ2-2,CASSRFGGIGGELFF,TGTGCCAGCAGCCGCTTTGGAGGGATCGGCGGGGAGCTGTTTTTT
TRBV11-2,.,.,TRBJ1-6,CASSLTAGLGSYNSPLHF,TGTGCCAGCAGCTTAACGGCAGGTCTAGGCTCCTATAATTCACCCCTCCACTTT
TRBV5-1,.,.,TRBJ1-3,CASSPGGSGNTIYF,TGCGCCAGCAGCCCTGGGGGGTCTGGAAACACCATATATTTT
TRBV15,.,TRBD1,TRBJ1-4,CATSRDQGTDLEKLFF,TGTGCCACCAGCAGAGACCAAGGGACAGACTTGGAAAAACTGTTTTTT